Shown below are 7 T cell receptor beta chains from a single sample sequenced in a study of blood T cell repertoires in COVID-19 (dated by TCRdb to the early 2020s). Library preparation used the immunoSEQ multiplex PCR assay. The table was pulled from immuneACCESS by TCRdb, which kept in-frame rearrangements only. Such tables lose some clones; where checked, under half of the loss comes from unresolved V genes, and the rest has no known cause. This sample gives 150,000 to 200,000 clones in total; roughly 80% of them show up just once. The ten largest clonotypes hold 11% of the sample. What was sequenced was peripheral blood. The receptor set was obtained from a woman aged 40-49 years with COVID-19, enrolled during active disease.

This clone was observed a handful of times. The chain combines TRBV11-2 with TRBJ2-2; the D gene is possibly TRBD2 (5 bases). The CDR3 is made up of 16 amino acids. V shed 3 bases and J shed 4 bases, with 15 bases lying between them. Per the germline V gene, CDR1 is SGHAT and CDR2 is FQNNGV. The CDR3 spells CASSFGSSIGTGELFF. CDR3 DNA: TGTGCCAGCAGCTTTGGGTCTAGCATCGGCACCGGGGAGCTGTTTTTT.

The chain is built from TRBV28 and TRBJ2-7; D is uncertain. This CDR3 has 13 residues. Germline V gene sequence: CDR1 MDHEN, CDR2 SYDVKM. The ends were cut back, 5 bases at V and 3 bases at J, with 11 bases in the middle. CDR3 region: CASSISANYEQYF. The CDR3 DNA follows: TGTGCCAGCAGTATAAGCGCGAACTACGAGCAGTACTTC.

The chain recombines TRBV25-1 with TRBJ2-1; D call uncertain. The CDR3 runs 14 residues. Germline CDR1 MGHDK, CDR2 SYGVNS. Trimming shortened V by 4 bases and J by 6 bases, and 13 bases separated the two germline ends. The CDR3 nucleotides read TGTGCCAGCAGTGTTTACAACCCTAGCAATGAGCAGTTCTTC. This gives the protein CASSVYNPSNEQFF.

The chain's CDR3 is CASSPMGGAGPYGYTF. DNA of the CDR3: TGTGCCAGCAGTCCTATGGGAGGAGCAGGCCCCTATGGCTACACCTTC. The V and J genes are TRBV27 and TRBJ1-2; D gene ambiguous. Germline assignment: CDR1 MNHEY and CDR2 SMNVEV (reference sequence). The CDR3 contains 16 residues. V lost 5 bases and J 4 bases, leaving 20 bases between the germline ends.

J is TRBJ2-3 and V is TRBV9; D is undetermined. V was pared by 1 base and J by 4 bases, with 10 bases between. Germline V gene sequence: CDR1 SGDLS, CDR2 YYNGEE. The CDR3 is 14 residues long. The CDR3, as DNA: TGTGCCAGCAGCGTATCCTCGTCCCCAGATACGCAGTATTTT. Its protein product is CASSVSSSPDTQYF. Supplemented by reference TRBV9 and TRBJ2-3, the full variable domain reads DSGVTQTPKHLITATGQRVTLRCSPRSGDLSVYWYQQSLDQGLQFLIQYYNGEERAKGNILERFSAQQFPDLHSELNLSSLELGDSALYFCASSVSSSPDTQYFGPGTRLTVL.

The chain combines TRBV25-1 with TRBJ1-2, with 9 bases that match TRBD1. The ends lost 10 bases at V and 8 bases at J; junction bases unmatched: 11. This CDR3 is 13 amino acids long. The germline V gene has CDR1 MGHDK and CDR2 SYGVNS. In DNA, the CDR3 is TGTGCCACCGCGACAGGGGGGTCGAAAGGCTACACCTTC. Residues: CATATGGSKGYTF.

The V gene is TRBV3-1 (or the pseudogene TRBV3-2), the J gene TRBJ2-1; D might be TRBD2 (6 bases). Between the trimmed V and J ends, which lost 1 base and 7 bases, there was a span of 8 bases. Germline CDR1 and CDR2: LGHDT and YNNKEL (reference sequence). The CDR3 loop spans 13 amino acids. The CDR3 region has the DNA TGTGCCAGCAGCCAAGGGGGGAGGAATGAGCAGTTCTTC. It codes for CASSQGGRNEQFF.